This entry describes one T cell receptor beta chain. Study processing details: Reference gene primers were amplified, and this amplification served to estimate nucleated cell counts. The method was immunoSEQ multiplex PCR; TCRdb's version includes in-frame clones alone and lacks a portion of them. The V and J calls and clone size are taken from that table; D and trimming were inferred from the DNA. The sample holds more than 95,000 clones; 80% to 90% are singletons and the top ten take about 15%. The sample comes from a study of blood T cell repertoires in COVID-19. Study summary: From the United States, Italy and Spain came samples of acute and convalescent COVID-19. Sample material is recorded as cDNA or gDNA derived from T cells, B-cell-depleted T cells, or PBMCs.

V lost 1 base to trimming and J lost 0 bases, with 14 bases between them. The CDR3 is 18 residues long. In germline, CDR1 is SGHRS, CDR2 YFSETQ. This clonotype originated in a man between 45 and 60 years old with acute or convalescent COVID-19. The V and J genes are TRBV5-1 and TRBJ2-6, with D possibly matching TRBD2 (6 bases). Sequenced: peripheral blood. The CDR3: CASSLMGLRSSGANVLTF. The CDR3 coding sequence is TGCGCCAGCAGCTTGATGGGACTCCGGAGCTCTGGGGCCAACGTCCTGACTTTC.